Presented here are 15 T cell receptor beta chains from one specimen sequenced in a study of regulatory T cells in long-lasting Graves disease. As for time point: persistent/refractory GD, antithyroid drugs over 5 years with positive TRAb. Preparation of the TCR library used RNA extracted from PBMCs. iRepertoire HTBI primers and Arm-PCR of CDR3 regions built TCR beta libraries. TCRdb independently ran MiXCR on the multiplex PCR reads; one entry per CDR3 protein. The sample shows about 470,000 distinct CDR3 sequences, less than 25% of them seen only once. Material: peripheral blood mononuclear cells (PBMCs), obtained when the disease was refractory, from a patient treated with antithyroid drugs. All receptors derive from a female donor with Graves disease.

The CDR3 loop reads CASSFIGQSYGYTF. CDR3 nucleotides: TGTGCCAGCAGCTTTATAGGACAGTCCTATGGCTACACCTTC. The chain links TRBV7-2 to TRBJ1-2; the D gene is possibly TRBD1 (6 bases). The CDR3 has 14 amino acids. Germline values: CDR1 SGHTA, CDR2 FQGNSA. V was shortened by 3 bases and J by 4 bases, with 12 bases between the two germline ends.

Ten or more counts support this clonotype. The V call is TRBV7-3, the J call TRBJ2-5; 11 bases agree with TRBD1. V lost 4 bases, J lost 4 bases, and 5 bases stayed unmatched. Germline CDR1 reads SGHTA; CDR2 reads FQGTGA. The CDR3 spans 15 residues. The CDR3 spells CASSSGTGGRETQYF. The CDR3 nucleotides are TGTGCCAGCAGCTCCGGGACAGGGGGTCGAGAGACCCAGTACTTC. The whole variable domain, remainder taken from reference TRBV7-3 and TRBJ2-5, is GAGVSQTPSNKVTEKGKYVELRCDPISGHTALYWYRQSLGQGPEFLIYFQGTGAADDSGLPNDRFFAVRPEGSVSTLKIQRTERGDSAVYLCASSSGTGGRETQYFGPGTRLLVL.

There are many counts of this clonotype. This chain joins TRBV27 and TRBJ1-1; D is possibly TRBD1 (5 bases). This CDR3 is built from 15 residues. The germline V gene has CDR1 MNHEY and CDR2 SMNVEV (reference sequence). Trimming shortened V by 1 base and J by 2 bases, and 11 bases separated the two germline ends. The CDR3 coding sequence is TGTGCCAGCAGTTTATTCCTGGGACCTAACACTGAAGCTTTCTTT. Translation gives CASSLFLGPNTEAFF.

The rearrangement joins TRBV29-1 to TRBJ2-2; perhaps TRBD2 as D (6 bases). The CDR3 loop spans 15 amino acids. The V gene lost 6 bases and the J gene lost 5 bases, with 19 bases spanning the gap. The V gene's germline CDR1 is SQVTM and CDR2 ANQGSEA. The CDR3, as DNA: TGCAGCGTGGCATCCGGGCCTGGGAGGACCGGGGAGCTGTTTTTT. Its translation is CSVASGPGRTGELFF.

V and J are TRBV30 and TRBJ1-2; D is perhaps TRBD1 (5 bases). Germline loops: CDR1 GTSNPN, CDR2 SVGIG (reference sequence). The CDR3 runs 13 residues. Trimming took off 0 bases at V and 3 bases at J, with 8 bases between the two ends. The CDR3 nucleotides read TGTGCCTGGAGTGTTTTGGGGGACTATGGCTACACCTTC. Protein sequence: CAWSVLGDYGYTF.

The rearrangement links TRBV24-1 to TRBJ2-1, with D perhaps given as TRBD1 or TRBD2 (5 bases each). The CDR3 has 17 residues. CDR1 KGHDR and CDR2 SFDVKD come from the germline V gene. V gave up 0 bases and J gave up 7 bases, with 18 bases separating them. CDR3 sequence: CATSDLHGAGTGNEQFF. As DNA, the CDR3 is TGTGCCACCAGTGATTTGCATGGGGCAGGGACCGGGAATGAGCAGTTCTTC.

The rearrangement uses TRBV28 and TRBJ2-1, with 10 bases lining up with TRBD2. CDR3 length: 14 residues. CDR1 and CDR2 from the germline V gene are MDHEN and SYDVKM. Germline trimming cut 3 bases from V and 10 bases from J; bases unmatched to any gene: 6. The CDR3 sequence is CASSFLAGDSEQFF. CDR3 in DNA: TGTGCCAGCAGTTTTCTAGCGGGGGACAGCGAGCAGTTCTTC.

About this clonotype itself: A much larger clone lies one base from this, so it may be a read error. V and J are TRBV3-1 and TRBJ1-2; D gene ambiguous. This CDR3 is 15 amino acids long. The V gene lost 1 base and the J gene lost 3 bases, with 12 bases spanning the gap. Germline loops: CDR1 LGHDT, CDR2 YNNKEL (reference sequence). The CDR3 region is CASSQVGELDYGYTF. Here the CDR3 DNA reads TGTGCCAGCAGCCAAGTTGGGGAATTGGACTATGGCTACACCTTC.

The table lists this clonotype with many counts. The gene calls are TRBV5-6 and TRBJ1-1; a possible D gene is TRBD1 (5 bases). Trimming took off 4 bases at V and 4 bases at J, with 11 bases between the two ends. The CDR3 has 13 amino acids. The germline CDR1 and CDR2 sequences are SGHDT and YYEEEE. The CDR3, as DNA: TGTGCCAGCAGCCAAGGGGTGGGCACTGAAGCTTTCTTT. Encoded protein: CASSQGVGTEAFF.

This clonotype was counted ten times or more. The gene calls are TRBV7-2 and TRBJ1-2; D gene ambiguous. This CDR3 region has 14 residues. Germline-derived CDR1 and CDR2 are SGHTA and FQGNSA. Deletions cut 2 bases from V and 4 bases from J, with 11 bases between. The CDR3 is CASSLKGPSYGYTF. The CDR3 DNA sequence: TGTGCCAGCAGCTTAAAAGGGCCTAGCTATGGCTACACCTTC.

There are a few counts of this clonotype. The chain carries TRBV28 and TRBJ2-1, with TRBD2 matching 8 bases. Germline values: CDR1 MDHEN, CDR2 SYDVKM. The J segment lost 0 bases and the V segment lost 6 bases, leaving 1 base of the junction unmatched. The CDR3 has 14 amino acids. CDR3 residues: CASRGTSSYNEQFF. The CDR3 region has the DNA TGTGCCAGCAGAGGGACTAGCTCCTACAATGAGCAGTTCTTC.

The V call is TRBV4-1, the J call TRBJ1-1; a weak D match, TRBD1 (5 bases). V was pared by 4 bases and J by 1 base, with 13 bases between. The germline V gene encodes CDR1 MGHRA and CDR2 YSYEKL. This CDR3 is 15 amino acids long. CDR3 DNA: TGCGCCAGCAGCCGAACCGACAGCCCGAACACTGAAGCTTTCTTT. It yields the protein CASSRTDSPNTEAFF.

This clonotype was picked up many times. The chain carries TRBV12-3 or TRBV12-4 and TRBJ2-5, with TRBD1 as a possible D gene (6 bases). With 5 bases removed from V and 4 bases from J, the gap between germline ends came to 17 bases. This CDR3 contains 15 residues. The CDR3 loop is CASSITGSTGETQYF. The CDR3 region has the DNA TGTGCCAGCAGTATAACAGGGAGTACAGGAGAGACCCAGTACTTC.

The CDR3 DNA is TGTGCCTGGACCCGGGGGTCGAGCTCCTACGAGCAGTACTTC. Its translation is CAWTRGSSSYEQYF. The chain combines TRBV30 with TRBJ2-7; TRBD2 is a possible D gene (6 bases). Germline-derived CDR1 and CDR2 are GTSNPN and SVGIG (reference sequence). The CDR3 is 14 amino acids. The V gene lost 4 bases and the J gene lost 0 bases, with 13 bases spanning the gap.

This clonotype has at least ten counts. The genes are TRBV6-1 and TRBJ2-7; D ambiguous. CDR3 length equals 14 residues. V was trimmed by 5 bases and J by 2 bases, leaving 13 bases between them. Per germline, CDR1 MNHNS and CDR2 SASEGT. CDR3 sequence: CASSRNPPPYEQYF. The CDR3 DNA reads as TGTGCCAGCAGTCGAAATCCCCCTCCCTACGAGCAGTACTTC.